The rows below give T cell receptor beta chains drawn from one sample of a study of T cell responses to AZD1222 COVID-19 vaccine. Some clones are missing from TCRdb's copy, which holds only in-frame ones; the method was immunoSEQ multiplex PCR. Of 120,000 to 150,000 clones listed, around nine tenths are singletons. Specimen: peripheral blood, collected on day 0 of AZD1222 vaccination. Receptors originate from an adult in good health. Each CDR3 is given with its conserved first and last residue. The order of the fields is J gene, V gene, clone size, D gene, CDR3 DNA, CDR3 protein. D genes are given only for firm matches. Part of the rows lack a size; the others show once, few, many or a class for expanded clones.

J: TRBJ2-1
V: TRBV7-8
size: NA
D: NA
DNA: TGTGCCAGCAGCCCCGGCGGGCGGGACGGGCAGTTCTTC
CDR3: CASSPGGRDGQFF

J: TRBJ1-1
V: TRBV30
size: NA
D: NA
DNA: TGTGCCTGGAGTGGCCCCCGGGGTCGGAACACTGAAGCTTTCTTT
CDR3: CAWSGPRGRNTEAFF

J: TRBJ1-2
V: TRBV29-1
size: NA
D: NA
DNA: TGCAGCGTTGAAAAGAGACTTGCTGGTGGCTACACCTTC
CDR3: CSVEKRLAGGYTF

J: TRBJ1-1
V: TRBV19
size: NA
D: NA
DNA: TGTGCCAGTAGTATTGGTGGGGTCATGAACACTGAAGCTTTCTTT
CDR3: CASSIGGVMNTEAFF

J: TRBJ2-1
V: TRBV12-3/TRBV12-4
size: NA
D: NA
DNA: TGTGCCAGCCAGGGGCCATCCAATGAGCAGTTCTTC
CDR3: CASQGPSNEQFF

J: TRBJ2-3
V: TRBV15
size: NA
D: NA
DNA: TGTGCCACCAGCGACCTTACTAGTCGCACAGATACGCAGTATTTT
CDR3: CATSDLTSRTDTQYF

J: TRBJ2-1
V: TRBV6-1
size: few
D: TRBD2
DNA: TGTGCCAGCAGTGAAGCGGCGGGGGGCGAGTACAATGAGCAGTTCTTC
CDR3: CASSEAAGGEYNEQFF

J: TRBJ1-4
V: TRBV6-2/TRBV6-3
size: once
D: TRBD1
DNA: TGTGCCAGCAGTTGGACAGGGGGCCGCGAAAAACTGTTTTTT
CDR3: CASSWTGGREKLFF

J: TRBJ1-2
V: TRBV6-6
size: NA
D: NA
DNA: TGTGCCAGCAGTCTAGCTCAGAACAAACCCGTCTATGGCTACACCTTC
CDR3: CASSLAQNKPVYGYTF

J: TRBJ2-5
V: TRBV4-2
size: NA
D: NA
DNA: TGTGCCAGCAGCCCCACTGGACCCCAGGGGGAGACCCAGTACTTC
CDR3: CASSPTGPQGETQYF

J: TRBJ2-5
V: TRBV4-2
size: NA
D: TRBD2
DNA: TGTGCCAGCAGCCAAGCGCTAGCGGGAGTGGTAGGGCAAGAGACCCAGTACTTC
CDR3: CASSQALAGVVGQETQYF